This TCR beta chain was retrieved from a study of early T cells in non-severe SARS-CoV-2 infection. Study at large: Investigators sequenced bulk RNA drawn from unsorted whole blood, and chains remained unpaired. Study results and limitations: CD4 and private specificities were missed by VDJdb matching, which favored anti-spike CD8 responses.

The CDR3 loop spans 13 amino acids. V lost 2 bases and J 5 bases, leaving 8 bases between the germline ends. Germline V CDR1 and CDR2: SGHTA, FQGNSA. At least ten counts were recorded for this clonotype. Its antigen is undetermined. Individual cDNA molecules received unique molecular identifiers. One entry per CDR3 protein results from TCRdb running MiXCR on the 5' RACE reads. This sample yields nearly 30,000 distinct CDR3 sequences, of which more than 5% are seen a single time; roughly a tenth belongs to the top ten. The origin of this receptor is an adult who was a healthcare worker with PCR-confirmed SARS-CoV-2 infection or an uninfected control (not recorded which). V gene TRBV7-2 combines with J gene TRBJ2-3; the D gene could be TRBD1 or TRBD2 (5 bases each). The sample comprised whole blood. In DNA, the CDR3 is TGTGCCAGCAGCTTATCGAGGGGAGATACGCAGTATTTT. It encodes CASSLSRGDTQYF.